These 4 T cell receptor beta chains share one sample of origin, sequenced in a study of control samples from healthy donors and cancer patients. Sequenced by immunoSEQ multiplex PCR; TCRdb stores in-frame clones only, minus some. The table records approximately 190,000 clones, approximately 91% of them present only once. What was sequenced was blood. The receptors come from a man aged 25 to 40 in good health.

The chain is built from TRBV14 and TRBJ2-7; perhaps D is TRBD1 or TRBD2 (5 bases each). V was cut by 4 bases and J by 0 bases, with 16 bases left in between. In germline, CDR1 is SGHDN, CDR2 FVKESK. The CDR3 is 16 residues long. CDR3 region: CASSRVRDRDSYEQYF. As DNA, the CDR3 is TGTGCCAGCAGCCGAGTCCGGGACCGAGACTCCTACGAGCAGTACTTC. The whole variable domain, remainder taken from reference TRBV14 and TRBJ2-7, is EAGVTQFPSHSVIEKGQTVTLRCDPISGHDNLYWYRRVMGKEIKFLLHFVKESKQDESGMPNNRFLAERTGGTYSTLKVQPAELEDSGVYFCASSRVRDRDSYEQYFGPGTRLTVT.

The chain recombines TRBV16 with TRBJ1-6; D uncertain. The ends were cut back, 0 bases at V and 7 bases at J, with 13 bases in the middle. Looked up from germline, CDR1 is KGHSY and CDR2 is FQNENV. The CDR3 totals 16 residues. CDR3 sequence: CASSQSWPSENSPLHF. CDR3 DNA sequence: TGTGCCAGCAGCCAATCGTGGCCGTCGGAGAATTCACCCCTCCACTTT.

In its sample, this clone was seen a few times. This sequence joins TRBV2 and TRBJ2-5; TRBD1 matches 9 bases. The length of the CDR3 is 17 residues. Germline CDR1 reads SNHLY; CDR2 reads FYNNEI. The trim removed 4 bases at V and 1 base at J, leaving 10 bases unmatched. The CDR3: CASSGDLQGALQETQYF. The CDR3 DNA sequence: TGTGCCAGCAGTGGGGACTTACAGGGGGCCCTCCAAGAGACCCAGTACTTC.

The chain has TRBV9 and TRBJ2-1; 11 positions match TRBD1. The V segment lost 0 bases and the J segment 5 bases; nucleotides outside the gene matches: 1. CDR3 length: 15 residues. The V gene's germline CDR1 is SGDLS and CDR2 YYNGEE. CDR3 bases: TGTGCCAGCAGCGTAGGGACAGGGGGCCACAATGAGCAGTTCTTC. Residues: CASSVGTGGHNEQFF.